This T cell receptor beta chain was captured by sequencing in a study of CD8 T cells in ankylosing spondylitis. Regarding the study as a whole: CD8+ disease-linked clones were present at relatively low frequencies in blood. A TCR beta motif of under 10 highly homologous variants seemed to mark ankylosing spondylitis blood. Reactive arthritis synovial fluid and blood were previously reported to contain some motif variants.

Germline CDR1 reads SQVTM; CDR2 reads ANQGSEA. This CDR3 is 16 amino acids long. In this sample, this clonotype turned up a few times. What it binds is not known. 5'-RACE, quantitative and with molecular barcodes, yielded the TCR beta libraries. TCRdb passed the 5' RACE reads through MiXCR, listing each CDR3 protein once. The sample contains some 250,000 distinct CDR3 sequences, more than 20% of which appear only once. Sequencing used blood, either unsorted or a sorted T cell fraction (not recorded which). The V call is TRBV29-1, the J call TRBJ2-2; perhaps TRBD1 as D (6 bases). The clonotype was recovered from a male donor with ankylosing spondylitis or in good health (not recorded which). The CDR3 nucleotides read TGCGCTGACGCACCCAGGGGACCCCCCAACACCGGGGAGCTGTTTTTT. It yields the protein CADAPRGPPNTGELFF.